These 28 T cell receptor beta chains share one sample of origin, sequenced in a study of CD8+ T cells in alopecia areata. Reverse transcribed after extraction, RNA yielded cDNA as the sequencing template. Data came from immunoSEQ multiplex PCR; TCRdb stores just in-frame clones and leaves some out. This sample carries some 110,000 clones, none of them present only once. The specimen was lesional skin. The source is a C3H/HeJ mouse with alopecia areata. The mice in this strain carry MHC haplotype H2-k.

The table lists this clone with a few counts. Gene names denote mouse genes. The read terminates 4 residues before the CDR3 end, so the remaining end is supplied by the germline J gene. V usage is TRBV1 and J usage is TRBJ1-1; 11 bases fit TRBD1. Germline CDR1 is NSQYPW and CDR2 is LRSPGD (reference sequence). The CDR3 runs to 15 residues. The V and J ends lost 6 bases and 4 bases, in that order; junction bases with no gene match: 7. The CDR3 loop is CTCRLGQGAGTEVFF. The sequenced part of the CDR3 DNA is TGCACCTGCAGACTCGGACAGGGGGCCGGCACA.

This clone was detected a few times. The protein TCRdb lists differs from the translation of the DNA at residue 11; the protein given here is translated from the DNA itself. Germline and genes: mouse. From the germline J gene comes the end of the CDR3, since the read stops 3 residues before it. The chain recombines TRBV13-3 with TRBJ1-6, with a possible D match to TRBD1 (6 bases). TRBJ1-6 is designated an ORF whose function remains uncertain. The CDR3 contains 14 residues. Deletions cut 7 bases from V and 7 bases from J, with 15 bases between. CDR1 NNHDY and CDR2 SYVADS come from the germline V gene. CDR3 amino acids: CASRAGEENSPLYF. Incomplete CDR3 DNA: TGTGCCAGCCGAGCAGGGGAGGAAAATTCGCCC.

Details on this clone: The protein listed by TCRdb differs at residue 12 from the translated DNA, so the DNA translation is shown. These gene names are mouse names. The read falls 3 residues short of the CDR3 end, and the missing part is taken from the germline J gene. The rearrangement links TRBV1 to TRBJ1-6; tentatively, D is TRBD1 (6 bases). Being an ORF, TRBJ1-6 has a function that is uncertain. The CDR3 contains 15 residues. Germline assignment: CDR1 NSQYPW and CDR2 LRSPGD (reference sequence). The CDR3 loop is CPCSAVGQDNSPLYF. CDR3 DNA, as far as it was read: TGCCCCTGCAGTGCAGTGGGACAAGATAATTCGCCC.

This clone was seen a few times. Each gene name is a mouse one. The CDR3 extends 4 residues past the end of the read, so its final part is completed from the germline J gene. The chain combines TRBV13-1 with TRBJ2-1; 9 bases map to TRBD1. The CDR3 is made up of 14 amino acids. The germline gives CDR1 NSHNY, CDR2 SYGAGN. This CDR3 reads CASSVGTGRAEQFF. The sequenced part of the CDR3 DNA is TGTGCCAGCAGTGTAGGGACAGGGCGAGCT.

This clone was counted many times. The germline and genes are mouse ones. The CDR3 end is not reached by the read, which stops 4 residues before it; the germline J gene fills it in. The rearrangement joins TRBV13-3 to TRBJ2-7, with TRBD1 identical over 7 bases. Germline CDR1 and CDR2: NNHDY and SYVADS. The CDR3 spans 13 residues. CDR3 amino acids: CASKAGQKYEQYF. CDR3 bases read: TGTGCCAGCAAAGCGGGACAGAAATAT.

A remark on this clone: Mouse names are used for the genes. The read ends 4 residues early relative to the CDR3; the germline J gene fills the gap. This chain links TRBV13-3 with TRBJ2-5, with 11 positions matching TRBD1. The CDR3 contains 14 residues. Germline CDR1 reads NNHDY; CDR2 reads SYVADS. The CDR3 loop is CASGQGARGDTQYF. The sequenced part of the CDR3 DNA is TGTGCCAGCGGACAGGGGGCGCGAGGGGAC.

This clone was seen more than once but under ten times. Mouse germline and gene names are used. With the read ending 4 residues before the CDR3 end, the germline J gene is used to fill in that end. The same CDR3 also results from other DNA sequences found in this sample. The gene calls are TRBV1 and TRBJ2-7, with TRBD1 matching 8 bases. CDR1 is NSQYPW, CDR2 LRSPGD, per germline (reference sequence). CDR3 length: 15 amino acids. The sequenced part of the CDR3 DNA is TGCACCTGCAGTGCAGATCGGCAGGGGGCGTAT. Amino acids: CTCSADRQGAY. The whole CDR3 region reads CTCSADRQGAYEQYF.

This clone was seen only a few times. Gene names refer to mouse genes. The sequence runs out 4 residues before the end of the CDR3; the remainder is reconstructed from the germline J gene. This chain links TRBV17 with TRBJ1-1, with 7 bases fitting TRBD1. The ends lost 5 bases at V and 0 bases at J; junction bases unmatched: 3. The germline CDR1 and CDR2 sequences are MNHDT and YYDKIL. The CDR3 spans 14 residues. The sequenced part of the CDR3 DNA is TGTGCTAGCAGTTCGACAGGGCCAAACACA. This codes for CASSSTGPNT. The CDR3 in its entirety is CASSSTGPNTEVFF.

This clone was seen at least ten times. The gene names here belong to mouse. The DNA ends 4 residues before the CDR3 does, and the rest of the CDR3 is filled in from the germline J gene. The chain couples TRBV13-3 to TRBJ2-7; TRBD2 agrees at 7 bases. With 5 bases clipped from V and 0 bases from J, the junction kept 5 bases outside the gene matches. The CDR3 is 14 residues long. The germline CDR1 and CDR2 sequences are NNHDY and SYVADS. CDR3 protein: CASRGLVSSYEQYF. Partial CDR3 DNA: TGTGCCAGCAGAGGACTGGTAAGCTCCTAT.

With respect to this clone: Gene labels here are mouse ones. This chain's CDR3 is CASKYLGEYEQYF. CDR3 DNA, as far as it was read: TGTGCCAGCAAATACCTGGGGGAATAT. The gene calls are TRBV19 and TRBJ2-7; TRBD2 matches 7 bases. The CDR3 goes on 4 residues after the read ends, and that part is filled in from the germline J gene. Germline V gene sequence: CDR1 FNHDT, CDR2 SITEND (reference sequence). The CDR3 runs 13 residues.

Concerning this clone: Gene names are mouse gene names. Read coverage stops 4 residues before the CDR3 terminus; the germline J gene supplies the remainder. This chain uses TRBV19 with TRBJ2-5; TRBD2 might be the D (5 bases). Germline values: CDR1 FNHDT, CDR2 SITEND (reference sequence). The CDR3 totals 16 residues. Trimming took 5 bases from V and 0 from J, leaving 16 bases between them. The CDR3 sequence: CASSITLLDNQDTQYF. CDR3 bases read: TGTGCCAGCAGCATAACCTTACTGGATAACCAAGAC.

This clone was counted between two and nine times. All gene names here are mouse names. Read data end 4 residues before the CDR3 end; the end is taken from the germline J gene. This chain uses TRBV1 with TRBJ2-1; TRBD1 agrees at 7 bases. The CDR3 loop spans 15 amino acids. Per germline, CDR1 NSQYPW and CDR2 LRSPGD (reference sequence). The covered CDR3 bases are TGCACCTGCAGTGCAGATAGGGGACAGTCATCT. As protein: CTCSADRGQSS. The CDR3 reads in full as CTCSADRGQSSEQFF.

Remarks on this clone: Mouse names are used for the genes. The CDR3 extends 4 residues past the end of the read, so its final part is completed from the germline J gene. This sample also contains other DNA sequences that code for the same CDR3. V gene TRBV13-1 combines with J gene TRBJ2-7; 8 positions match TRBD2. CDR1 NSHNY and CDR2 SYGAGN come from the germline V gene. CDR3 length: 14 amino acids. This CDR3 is CASSDLGGLYEQYF. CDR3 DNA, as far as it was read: TGTGCCAGCAGTGATCTGGGGGGACTATAT.

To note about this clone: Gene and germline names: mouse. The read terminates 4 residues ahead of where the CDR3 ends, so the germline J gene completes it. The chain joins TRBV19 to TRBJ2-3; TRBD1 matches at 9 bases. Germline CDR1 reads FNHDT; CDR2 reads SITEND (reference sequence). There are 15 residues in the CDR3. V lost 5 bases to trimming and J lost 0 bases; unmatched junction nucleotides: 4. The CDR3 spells CASSRDRASAETLYF. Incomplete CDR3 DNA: TGTGCCAGCAGCAGGGACAGGGCTAGTGCAGAA.

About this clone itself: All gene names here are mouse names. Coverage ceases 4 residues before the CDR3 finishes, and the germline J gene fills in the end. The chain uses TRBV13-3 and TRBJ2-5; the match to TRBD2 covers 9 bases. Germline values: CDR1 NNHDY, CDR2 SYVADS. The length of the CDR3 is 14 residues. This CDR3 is CASSEWGGVDTQYF. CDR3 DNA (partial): TGTGCCAGCAGTGAATGGGGGGGCGTTGAC.

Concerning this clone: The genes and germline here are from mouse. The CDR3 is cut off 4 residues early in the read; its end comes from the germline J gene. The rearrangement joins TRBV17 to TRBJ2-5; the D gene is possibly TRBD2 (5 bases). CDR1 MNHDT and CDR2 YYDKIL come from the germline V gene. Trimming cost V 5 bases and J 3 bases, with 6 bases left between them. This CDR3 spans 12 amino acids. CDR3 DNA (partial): TGTGCTAGCAGTGGACTTCAAGAC. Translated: CASSGLQD. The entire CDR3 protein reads CASSGLQDTQYF.

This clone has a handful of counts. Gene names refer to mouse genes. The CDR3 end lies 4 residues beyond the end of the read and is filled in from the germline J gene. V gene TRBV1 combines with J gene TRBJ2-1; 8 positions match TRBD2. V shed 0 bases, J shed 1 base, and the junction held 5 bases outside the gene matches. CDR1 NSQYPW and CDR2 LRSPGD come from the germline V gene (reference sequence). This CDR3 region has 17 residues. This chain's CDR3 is CTCSADRAGGNYAEQFF. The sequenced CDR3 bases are TGCACCTGCAGTGCAGATCGGGCTGGGGGGAACTATGCT. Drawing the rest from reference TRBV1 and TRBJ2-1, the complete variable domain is VTLLEQNPRWRLVPRGQAVNLRCILKNSQYPWMSWYQQDLQKQLQWLFTLRSPGDKEVKSLPGADYLATRVTDTELRLQVANMSQGRTLYCTCSADRAGGNYAEQFFGPGTRLTVL.

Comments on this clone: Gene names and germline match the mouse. The CDR3 DNA, read in part, is TGTGCCAGCAGGCTCTGGGACAGGGGGGCAGAA. It is translated as CASRLWDRGAE. The complete CDR3 protein is CASRLWDRGAETLYF. The gene calls are TRBV13-3 and TRBJ2-3; 11 bases agree with TRBD1. From the germline J gene comes the end of the CDR3, since the read stops 4 residues before it. CDR1 and CDR2 from the germline V gene are NNHDY and SYVADS. The length of the CDR3 is 15 residues. V lost 5 bases to trimming and J lost 3 bases; unmatched junction nucleotides: 5.

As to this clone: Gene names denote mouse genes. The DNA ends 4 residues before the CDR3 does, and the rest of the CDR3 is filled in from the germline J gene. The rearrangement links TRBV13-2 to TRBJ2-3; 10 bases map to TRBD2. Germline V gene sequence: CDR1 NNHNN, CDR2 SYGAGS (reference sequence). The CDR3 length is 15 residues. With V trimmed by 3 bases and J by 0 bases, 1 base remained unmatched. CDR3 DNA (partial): TGTGCCAGCGGTGGACTGGGGGGAAGTGCAGAA. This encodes CASGGLGGSAE. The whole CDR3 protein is CASGGLGGSAETLYF.

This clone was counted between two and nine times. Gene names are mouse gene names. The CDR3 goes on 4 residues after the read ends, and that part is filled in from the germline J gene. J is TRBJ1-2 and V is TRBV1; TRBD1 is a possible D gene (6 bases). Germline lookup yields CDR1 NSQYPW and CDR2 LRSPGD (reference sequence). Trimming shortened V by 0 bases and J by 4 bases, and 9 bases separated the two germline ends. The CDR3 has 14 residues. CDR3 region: CTCSAEGGGSDYTF. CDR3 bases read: TGCACCTGCAGTGCAGAAGGGGGGGGCTCC.

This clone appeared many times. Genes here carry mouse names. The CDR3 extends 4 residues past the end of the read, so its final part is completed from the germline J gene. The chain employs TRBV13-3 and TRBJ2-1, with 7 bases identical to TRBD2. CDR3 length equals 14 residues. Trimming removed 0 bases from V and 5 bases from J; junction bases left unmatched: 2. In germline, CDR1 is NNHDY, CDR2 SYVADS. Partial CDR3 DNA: TGTGCCAGCAGTGATGCTGACTGGGATGCT. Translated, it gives CASSDADWDA. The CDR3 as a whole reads CASSDADWDAEQFF.

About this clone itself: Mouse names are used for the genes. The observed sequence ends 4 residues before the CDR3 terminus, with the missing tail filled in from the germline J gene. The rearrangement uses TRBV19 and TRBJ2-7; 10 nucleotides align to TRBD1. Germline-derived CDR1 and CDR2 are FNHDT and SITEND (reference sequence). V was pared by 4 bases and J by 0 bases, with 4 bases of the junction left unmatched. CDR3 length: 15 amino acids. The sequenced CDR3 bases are TGTGCCAGCAGTCCTGGGACAGGGGACTCCTAT. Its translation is CASSPGTGDSY. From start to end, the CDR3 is CASSPGTGDSYEQYF.

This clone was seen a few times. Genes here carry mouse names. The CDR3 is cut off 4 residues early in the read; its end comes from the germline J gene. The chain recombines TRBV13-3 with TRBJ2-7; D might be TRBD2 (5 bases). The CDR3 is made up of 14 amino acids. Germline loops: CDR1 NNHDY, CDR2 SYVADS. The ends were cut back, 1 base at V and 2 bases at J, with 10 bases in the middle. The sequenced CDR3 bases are TGTGCCAGCAGTGATTTGGGGTACGCCTAT. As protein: CASSDLGYAY. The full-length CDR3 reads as CASSDLGYAYEQYF.

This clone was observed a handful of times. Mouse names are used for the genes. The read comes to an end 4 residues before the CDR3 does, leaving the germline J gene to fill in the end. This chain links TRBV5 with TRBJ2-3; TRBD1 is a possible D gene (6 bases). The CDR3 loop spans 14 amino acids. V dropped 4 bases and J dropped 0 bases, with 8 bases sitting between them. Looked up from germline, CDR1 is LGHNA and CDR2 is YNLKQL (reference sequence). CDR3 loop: CASSRTVSAETLYF. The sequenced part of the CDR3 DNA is TGTGCCAGCAGCCGGACAGTTAGTGCAGAA.

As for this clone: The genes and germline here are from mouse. CDR3 bases read: TGTGCCAGCAGTGTAGGGGGTTTCCAAGAC. This encodes CASSVGGFQD. The full-length CDR3 reads as CASSVGGFQDTQYF. The rearrangement links TRBV14 to TRBJ2-5, with a possible D match to TRBD1 (6 bases). The read terminates 4 residues ahead of where the CDR3 ends, so the germline J gene completes it. The germline V gene encodes CDR1 SGHDT and CDR2 FRDEAV. V gave up 4 bases and J gave up 2 bases, with 11 bases separating them. The CDR3 contains 14 residues.

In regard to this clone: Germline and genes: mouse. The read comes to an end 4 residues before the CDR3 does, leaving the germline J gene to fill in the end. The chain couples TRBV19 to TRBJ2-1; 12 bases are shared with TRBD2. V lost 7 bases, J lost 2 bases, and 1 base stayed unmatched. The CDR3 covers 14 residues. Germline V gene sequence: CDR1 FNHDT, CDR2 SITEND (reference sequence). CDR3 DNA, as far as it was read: TGTGCCAGCGGGACTGGGGGGCACTATGCT. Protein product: CASGTGGHYA. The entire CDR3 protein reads CASGTGGHYAEQFF.

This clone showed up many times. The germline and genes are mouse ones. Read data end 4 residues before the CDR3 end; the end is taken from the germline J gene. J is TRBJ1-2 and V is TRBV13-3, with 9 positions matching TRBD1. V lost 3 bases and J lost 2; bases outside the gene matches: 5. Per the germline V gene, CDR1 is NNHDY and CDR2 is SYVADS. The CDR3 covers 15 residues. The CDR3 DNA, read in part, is TGTGCCAGCAGTGGGCCGGGACAGGGCAACTCC. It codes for CASSGPGQGNS. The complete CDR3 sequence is CASSGPGQGNSDYTF.

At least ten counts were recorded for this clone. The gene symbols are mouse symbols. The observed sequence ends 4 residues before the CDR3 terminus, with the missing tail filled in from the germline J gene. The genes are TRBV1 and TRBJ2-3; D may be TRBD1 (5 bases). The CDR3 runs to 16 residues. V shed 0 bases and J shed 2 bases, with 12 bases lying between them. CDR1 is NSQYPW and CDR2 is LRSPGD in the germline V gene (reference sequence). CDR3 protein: CTCSAERGEDAETLYF. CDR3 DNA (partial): TGCACCTGCAGTGCAGAAAGAGGGGAGGATGCAGAA.